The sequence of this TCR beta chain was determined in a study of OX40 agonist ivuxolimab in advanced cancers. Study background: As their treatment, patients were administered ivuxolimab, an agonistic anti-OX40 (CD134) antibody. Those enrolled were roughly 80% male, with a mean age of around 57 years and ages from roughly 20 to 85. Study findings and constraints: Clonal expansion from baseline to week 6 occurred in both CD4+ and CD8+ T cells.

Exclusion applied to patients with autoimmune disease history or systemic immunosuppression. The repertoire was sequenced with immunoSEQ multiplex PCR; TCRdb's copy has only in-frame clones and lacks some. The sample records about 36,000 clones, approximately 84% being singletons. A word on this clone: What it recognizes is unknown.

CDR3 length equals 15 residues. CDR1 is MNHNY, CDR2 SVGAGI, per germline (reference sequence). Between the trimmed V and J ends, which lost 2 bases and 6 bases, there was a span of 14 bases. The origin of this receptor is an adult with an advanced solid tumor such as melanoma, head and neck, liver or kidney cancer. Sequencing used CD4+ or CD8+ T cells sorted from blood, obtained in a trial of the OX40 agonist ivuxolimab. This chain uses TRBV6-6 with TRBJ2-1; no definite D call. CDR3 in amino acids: CASSYLPLGSNEQFF. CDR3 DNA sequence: TGTGCCAGCAGTTACCTCCCGCTCGGTAGCAATGAGCAGTTCTTC.